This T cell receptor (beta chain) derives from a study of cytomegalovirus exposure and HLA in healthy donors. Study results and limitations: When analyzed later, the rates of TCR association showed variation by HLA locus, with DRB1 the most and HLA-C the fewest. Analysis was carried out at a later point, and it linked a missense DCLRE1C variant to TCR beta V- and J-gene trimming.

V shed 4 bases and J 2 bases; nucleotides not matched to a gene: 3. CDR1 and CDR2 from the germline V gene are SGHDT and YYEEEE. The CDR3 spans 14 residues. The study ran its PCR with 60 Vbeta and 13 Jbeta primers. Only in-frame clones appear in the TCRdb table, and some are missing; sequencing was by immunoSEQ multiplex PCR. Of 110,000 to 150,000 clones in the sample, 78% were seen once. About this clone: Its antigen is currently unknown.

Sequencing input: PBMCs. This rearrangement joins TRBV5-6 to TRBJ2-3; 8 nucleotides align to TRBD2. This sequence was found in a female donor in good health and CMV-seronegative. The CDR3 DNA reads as TGTGCCAGCAGCCCGGGGGGGACCACAGATACGCAGTATTTT. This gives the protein CASSPGGTTDTQYF. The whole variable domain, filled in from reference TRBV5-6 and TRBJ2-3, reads DAGVTQSPTHLIKTRGQQVTLRCSPKSGHDTVSWYQQALGQGPQFIFQYYEEEERQRGNFPDRFSGHQFPNYSSELNVNALLLGDSALYLCASSPGGTTDTQYFGPGTRLTVL.